This TCR beta chain was retrieved from a study of graft-versus-host responses after intestinal transplantation. As for the study in general: Every recipient underwent anti-thymocyte globulin induction, then tacrolimus and steroids for 3 to 4 years.

Findings of the study overall: The authors found GvH clones in recipient marrow, some appearing first in ileum or blood. Patients who carried graft-donor T cell macrochimerism also had high graft-versus-host to host-versus-graft clonal ratios in their allografts.

The trim removed 5 bases at V and 6 bases at J, leaving 6 bases unmatched. The CDR3 is 13 residues long. In germline, CDR1 is KGHSH, CDR2 LQKENI. Here immunoSEQ multiplex PCR was the method, and the copy in TCRdb shows in-frame clones only, minus some. This sample yields around 87,000 clones, of which 85% to 95% are seen a single time; about 0.44% belongs to the top ten. About this clone itself: No antigen is known for it.

The sequence derives from a human donor who was the organ donor for an intestinal transplant. The starting material was unstimulated CD8+ T cells sorted from spleen or lymph node cells, obtained before transplant. The rearrangement joins TRBV18 to TRBJ1-2, with 7 bases matching TRBD1. The CDR3 nucleotides are TGTGCCAGCTCAACGACAGGGTTTGATGGCTACACCTTC. This sequence encodes CASSTTGFDGYTF.